The sequence of this T cell receptor (beta chain) was determined in a study of blood T cells in healthy people across ages. This clonotype was observed a few times. The antigen is undetermined. Study findings and constraints: TCR beta diversity per million T cells fell roughly linearly with age.

Combining a sample-barcoded 5' primer with a J-beta primer mix, a second PCR ran for 7 to 11 cycles. TCRdb fed the 5' RACE reads into MiXCR, producing one record per CDR3 protein. The sample has fewer than 800,000 distinct CDR3 sequences; just under 25% are singletons. RNA extraction gave at least 6 micrograms of total RNA per sample. Another study also made use of these data, one on T cells of mothers and their children. That work states: Comparable shaping of TCR recombination output by thymic selection was observed in related and unrelated pairs.

This TCR was sampled from a boy younger than 18 in good health. The sequenced sample consisted of blood.

The CDR3 here is CASGSSGTSNYGYTF. The DNA for the CDR3 is TGTGCCAGCGGGAGCTCCGGGACAAGTAACTATGGCTACACCTTC. V and J are TRBV2 and TRBJ1-2; D might be TRBD1 (6 bases). In germline, CDR1 is SNHLY, CDR2 FYNNEI. The CDR3 is 15 residues long. V was trimmed by 8 bases and J by 1 base, leaving 17 bases between them.